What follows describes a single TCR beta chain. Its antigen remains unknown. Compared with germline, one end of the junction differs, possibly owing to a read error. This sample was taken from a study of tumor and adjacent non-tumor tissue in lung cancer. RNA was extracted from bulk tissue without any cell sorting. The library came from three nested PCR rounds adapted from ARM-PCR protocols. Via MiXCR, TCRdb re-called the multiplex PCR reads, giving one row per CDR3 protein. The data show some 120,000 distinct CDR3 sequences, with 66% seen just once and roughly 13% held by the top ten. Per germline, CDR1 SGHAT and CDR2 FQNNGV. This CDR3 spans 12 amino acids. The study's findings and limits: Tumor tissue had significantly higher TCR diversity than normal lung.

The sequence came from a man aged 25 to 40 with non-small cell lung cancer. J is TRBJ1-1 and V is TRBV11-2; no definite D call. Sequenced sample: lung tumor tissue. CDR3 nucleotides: TGTGCCAGTAGCTTTCTTGCGACCGGGGCTTTCTTT. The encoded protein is CASSFLATGAFF.